This TCR beta chain is from a study of T cells in Graves' hyperthyroidism and ophthalmopathy. Study information: The initial diagnosis was the point when peripheral blood was collected, ahead of any treatment.

In its sample, this clonotype was seen a few times. RNA transcripts provided the source from which TCR beta CDR3 regions were amplified. HTBI primers drove first-round RT-PCR of the TCR CDR3. TCRdb passed the multiplex PCR reads through MiXCR, listing each CDR3 protein once. The repertoire holds more than 500,000 distinct CDR3 sequences, about 16% seen once, with around 32% in the top ten. There are 12 residues in the CDR3. Trimming pared 8 bases from V and 7 bases from J, leaving 12 bases between. CDR1 is MNHNS, CDR2 SASEGT, per germline. The chain combines TRBV6-1 with TRBJ1-5; D gene ambiguous. The receptor's source is a woman in her twenties or thirties with Graves' ophthalmopathy. Sequenced input: blood. This CDR3 reads CASADIGQPQHF. DNA for the CDR3: TGTGCCAGCGCTGACATTGGGCAGCCCCAGCATTTT.